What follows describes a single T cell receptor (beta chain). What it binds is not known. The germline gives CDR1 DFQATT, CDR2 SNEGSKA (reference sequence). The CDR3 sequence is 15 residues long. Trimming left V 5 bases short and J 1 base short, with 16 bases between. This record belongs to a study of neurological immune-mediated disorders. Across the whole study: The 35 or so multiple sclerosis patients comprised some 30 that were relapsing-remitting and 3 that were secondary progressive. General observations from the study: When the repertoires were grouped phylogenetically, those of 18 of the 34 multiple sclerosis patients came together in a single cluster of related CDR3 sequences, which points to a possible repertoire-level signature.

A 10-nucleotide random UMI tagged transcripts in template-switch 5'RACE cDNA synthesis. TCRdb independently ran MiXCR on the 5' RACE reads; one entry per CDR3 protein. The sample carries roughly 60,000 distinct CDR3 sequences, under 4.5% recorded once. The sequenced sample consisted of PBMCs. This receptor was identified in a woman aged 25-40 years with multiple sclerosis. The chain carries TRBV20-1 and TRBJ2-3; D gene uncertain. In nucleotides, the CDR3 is TGCAGTGCTTCCCTACGCTCCCTCGGCACAGATACGCAGTATTTT. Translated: CSASLRSLGTDTQYF.